These T cell receptor beta chains were read from a single sample in a study of T cell repertoires in cytomegalovirus infection. Using its own MiXCR run on the reads, TCRdb lists one record per CDR3 protein. The sample lists a few hundred thousand distinct CDR3 sequences, about a quarter occurring once. The sequenced sample consisted of PBMCs. Receptors originate from a human donor in good health (CMV status not recorded). Some clones in this sample may be carry-over from other donors' samples. Each CDR3 is given with its conserved first and last residue. D genes are given only for firm matches. Clone size is not always given. Where it is, it says once, few, many or a class for expanded clones.

CDR3 protein,CDR3 DNA,clone size,J gene,D gene,V gene
CASNGPLRGVNYGYTF,TGTGCCAGTAACGGGCCTTTGAGGGGCGTGAACTATGGCTACACCTTC,-,TRBJ1-2,-,TRBV19
CASSFWSSGSNEQFF,TGTGCCAGCAGCTTCTGGTCTAGCGGGAGTAATGAGCAGTTCTTC,-,TRBJ2-1,TRBD2,TRBV7-2
CSARGLDRGYGYTF,TGCAGTGCTAGGGGCTTGGACCGAGGCTATGGCTACACCTTC,-,TRBJ1-2,-,TRBV20-1
CASSLGLTQETQYF,TGTGCCAGCAGCTTAGGCCTAACCCAAGAGACCCAGTACTTC,many,TRBJ2-5,-,TRBV7-2
CASSLAVTPNTEAFF,TGTGCCAGCAGCTTAGCGGTCACCCCGAACACTGAAGCTTTCTTT,many,TRBJ1-1,-,TRBV7-2
CASSEPRDRVVAQYF,TGTGCCAGCAGTGAACCACGGGACAGGGTGGTGGCCCAGTACTTC,-,TRBJ2-5,TRBD1,TRBV6-1
CASSLGPHDEQFF,TGTGCCAGCAGCTTGGGCCCCCACGATGAGCAGTTCTTC,-,TRBJ2-1,-,TRBV7-2
CASSLANGIGELFF,TGTGCCAGCAGCTTAGCTAACGGGATCGGGGAGCTGTTTTTT,many,TRBJ2-2,-,TRBV7-2
CASSLEDRGFNQPQHF,TGTGCCAGCAGCTTGGAAGACAGGGGCTTTAATCAGCCCCAGCATTTT,-,TRBJ1-5,TRBD1,TRBV5-5
CASSLGQRTDTQYF,TGTGCCAGCAGCTTAGGACAGCGCACAGATACGCAGTATTTT,many,TRBJ2-3,-,TRBV7-2
CASSPLAGDTQYF,TGTGCCAGCAGTCCACTAGCAGGAGATACGCAGTATTTT,-,TRBJ2-3,-,TRBV27
CASSSTRGTDTQYF,TGTGCCAGCAGCTCTACGCGGGGCACAGATACGCAGTATTTT,many,TRBJ2-3,-,TRBV7-2
CASRTSVAAGELFF,TGTGCCAGCAGGACTAGTGTCGCCGCCGGGGAGCTGTTTTTT,-,TRBJ2-2,-,TRBV5-4
CASTSGGAFSNEQFF,TGTGCCAGCACCTCGGGGGGGGCATTTTCTAATGAGCAGTTCTTC,few,TRBJ2-1,TRBD2,TRBV6-2/TRBV6-3
CASTPDRASHGYTF,TGTGCCAGCACACCCGACAGGGCGTCTCATGGCTACACCTTC,-,TRBJ1-2,TRBD1,TRBV12-3/TRBV12-4
CASQRDRIGAFF,TGTGCCAGCCAACGGGATCGAATAGGTGCTTTCTTT,-,TRBJ1-1,-,TRBV6-6
CASSDGPAGYEQYF,TGTGCCAGCAGCGACGGACCCGCGGGCTACGAGCAGTACTTC,-,TRBJ2-7,-,TRBV6-1
CASSIWGGNQPQHF,TGTGCCAGTAGTATCTGGGGAGGCAATCAGCCCCAGCATTTT,-,TRBJ1-5,-,TRBV19
CASSLFGQEQFF,TGTGCCAGCAGTTTATTTGGCCAAGAGCAGTTCTTC,-,TRBJ2-1,-,TRBV12-3/TRBV12-4
CATTGGELYTDTQYF,TGTGCCACTACAGGGGGCGAATTGTACACAGATACGCAGTATTTT,-,TRBJ2-3,TRBD1,TRBV12-3/TRBV12-4
CASSSGGGFDEQYF,TGTGCCAGCAGCTCTGGTGGGGGGTTCGACGAGCAGTACTTC,once,TRBJ2-7,-,TRBV11-2
CASSSLGRDQETQYF,TGTGCCAGCAGCTCGCTAGGGAGGGACCAAGAGACCCAGTACTTC,many,TRBJ2-5,TRBD2,TRBV7-2
CASSPEVGEDKQYF,TGTGCCAGCAGCCCAGAGGTAGGAGAGGATAAGCAGTACTTC,-,TRBJ2-7,-,TRBV7-8
CASSPRGGANTEAFF,TGTGCCAGCAGCCCACGAGGGGGCGCGAACACTGAAGCTTTCTTT,many,TRBJ1-1,TRBD1,TRBV7-2
CASRPTSYNEQFF,TGTGCCAGCAGACCAACTTCCTACAATGAGCAGTTCTTC,-,TRBJ2-1,-,TRBV6-2/TRBV6-3
CASSFSTGGGYTF,TGTGCCAGCAGCTTTTCGACAGGCGGTGGCTACACCTTC,-,TRBJ1-2,-,TRBV11-3
CASSEGQGTEAFF,TGTGCCAGCAGTGAGGGACAAGGTACTGAAGCTTTCTTT,-,TRBJ1-1,-,TRBV6-1
CASSLNRGEHQPQHF,TGTGCCAGCAGCTTAAACAGGGGCGAGCACCAGCCCCAGCATTTT,few,TRBJ1-5,TRBD1,TRBV5-4
CASSSFSGRGGSYNEQFF,TGTGCCAGCAGTTCCTTTAGCGGGAGAGGAGGCTCCTACAATGAGCAGTTCTTC,many,TRBJ2-1,TRBD2,TRBV6-2/TRBV6-3
CAIRGGLQENQPQHF,TGTGCCATCCGGGGGGGATTACAGGAGAATCAGCCCCAGCATTTT,-,TRBJ1-5,-,TRBV10-3
CSFRRQENTEAFF,TGCAGCTTCCGGCGTCAGGAGAACACTGAAGCTTTCTTT,-,TRBJ1-1,-,TRBV29-1